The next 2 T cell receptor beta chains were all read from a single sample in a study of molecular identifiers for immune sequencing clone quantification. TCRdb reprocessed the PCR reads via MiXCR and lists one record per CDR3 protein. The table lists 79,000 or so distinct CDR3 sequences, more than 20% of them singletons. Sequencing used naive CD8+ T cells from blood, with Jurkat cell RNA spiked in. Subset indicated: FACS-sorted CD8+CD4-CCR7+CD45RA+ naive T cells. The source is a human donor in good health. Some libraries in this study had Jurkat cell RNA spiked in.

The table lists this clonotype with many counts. CDR3 coding DNA: TGCAGTGCTAGCCCCCCGGGAGAGGTGTGGGGCGAGCAGTACTTC. Protein product: CSASPPGEVWGEQYF. The chain links TRBV20-1 to TRBJ2-7, with D perhaps TRBD2 (6 bases). V was pared by 3 bases and J by 6 bases, with 21 bases between. The CDR3 extends over 15 amino acids. Germline V gives CDR1 DFQATT, CDR2 SNEGSKA (reference sequence).

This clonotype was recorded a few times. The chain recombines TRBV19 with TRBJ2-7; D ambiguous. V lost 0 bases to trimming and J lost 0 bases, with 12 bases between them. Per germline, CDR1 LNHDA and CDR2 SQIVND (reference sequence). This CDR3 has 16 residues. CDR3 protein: CASSIDPSRSSYEQYF. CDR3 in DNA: TGTGCCAGTAGTATAGATCCCAGTCGGAGCTCCTACGAGCAGTACTTC.